The source of this T cell receptor (beta chain) is a study of cytomegalovirus exposure and HLA in healthy donors. Background on the study: A subsequent analysis stated that the roughly 130 validation repertoires were run on the same platform as the roughly 670 first-cohort repertoires.

Sequenced by immunoSEQ multiplex PCR; TCRdb stores in-frame clones only, minus some. This repertoire shows around 190,000 clones, 81% found once; its top ten account for 1% to 1.5%. On this clone: Its antigen is undetermined.

Study observations and caveats: Most TCRs appeared rarely, but some public TCRs recurred in many donors. Cytomegalovirus-associated status was assigned to 150 to 200 TCR beta chains.

The study drew the donors from its approximately 110-subject validation cohort, separate from the roughly 700-subject first cohort. The V and J ends lost 6 bases and 4 bases, in that order; junction bases with no gene match: 6. In germline, CDR1 is SNHLY, CDR2 FYNNEI. This CDR3 comprises 15 residues. Sequencing was done on a sample of PBMCs. This sequence was found in a woman aged 30 to 39 in good health and CMV-seronegative. The chain employs TRBV2 and TRBJ1-2; 12 bases map to TRBD1. The CDR3 reads CASRGTGGRSYGYTF. CDR3 nucleotide sequence: TGTGCCAGCAGAGGGACAGGGGGCCGTAGCTATGGCTACACCTTC.